The 28 T cell receptor beta chains in this list originate from one sample, sequenced in a study of cytomegalovirus exposure and HLA in healthy donors. A multiplex PCR was run with 60 Vbeta primers and 13 Jbeta primers. Sequencing was performed with immunoSEQ multiplex PCR; in TCRdb, only in-frame clones are kept and a portion is missing. The top ten hold approximately 3% of the sample, which has over 150,000 clones, roughly four fifths seen once. Specimen: PBMCs. These receptors were obtained from a young woman in good health and CMV-seropositive.

The chain joins TRBV14 to TRBJ2-7; 8 positions match TRBD2. The V gene's germline CDR1 is SGHDN and CDR2 FVKESK. This CDR3 contains 14 residues. V lost 4 bases to trimming and J lost 0 bases; unmatched junction nucleotides: 2. For the CDR3, the DNA is TGTGCCAGCAGCCTGGGGACTAGCTCCTACGAGCAGTACTTC. Its translation is CASSLGTSSYEQYF.

The V and J genes are TRBV11-2 and TRBJ1-2; TRBD1 aligns across 7 bases. This CDR3 is built from 15 residues. Losses at the gene ends were 5 bases for V and 0 bases for J; bases not matched to a gene: 6. CDR1 is SGHAT and CDR2 is FQNNGV in the germline V gene. CDR3 bases: TGTGCCAGCAGCCCAGGACAGGATCCTAACTATGGCTACACCTTC. Protein: CASSPGQDPNYGYTF.

The chain is built from TRBV2 and TRBJ1-1, with TRBD1 matching over 12 bases. Per the germline V gene, CDR1 is SNHLY and CDR2 is FYNNEI. Germline trimming cut 6 bases from V and 3 bases from J; bases unmatched to any gene: 8. The CDR3 spans 16 residues. CDR3 sequence (DNA): TGTGCCAGCAGGACGGGACAGGGGGCGCGGGACACTGAAGCTTTCTTT. Translation: CASRTGQGARDTEAFF.

The rearrangement joins TRBV6-4 to TRBJ1-1, with TRBD1 matching over 7 bases. After removal of 2 bases from V and 1 base from J, the junction contained 1 base not matched to a gene. Germline assignment: CDR1 MRHNA and CDR2 SNTAGT. This CDR3 is 14 amino acids long. The CDR3 spells CASSDHRGNTEAFF. The CDR3 DNA is TGTGCCAGCAGTGACCACAGGGGGAACACTGAAGCTTTCTTT.

This chain joins TRBV11-3 and TRBJ2-3; D not certain. This CDR3 region has 12 residues. Trimming left V 1 base short and J 6 bases short, with 5 bases between. Germline CDR1 is SGHNT and CDR2 is YENEEA. The CDR3 is CASSLGLDTQYF. CDR3 coding DNA: TGTGCCAGCAGCTTAGGACTGGATACGCAGTATTTT.

The rearrangement uses TRBV28 and TRBJ1-3; D remains ambiguous. The germline V gene has CDR1 MDHEN and CDR2 SYDVKM. Trimming cost V 3 bases and J 0 bases, with 6 bases left between them. This CDR3 is 14 amino acids long. The CDR3 bases are TGTGCCAGCAGTTTTACCAGCTCTGGAAACACCATATATTTT. Translating gives CASSFTSSGNTIYF.

The J gene is TRBJ2-2, the V gene TRBV29-1; D possibly corresponds to TRBD2 (5 bases). CDR1 and CDR2 (germline): SQVTM, ANQGSEA. The CDR3 length is 13 residues. V was shortened by 2 bases and J by 8 bases, with 12 bases between the two germline ends. The CDR3 bases are TGCAGCGTTGAACAACTAGTTAAGGGGGAGCTGTTTTTT. It specifies CSVEQLVKGELFF.

The V gene is TRBV1, the J gene TRBJ1-5; the table's D call TRBD1 went unverified against the DNA. TRBV1 is recorded as a pseudogene. The CDR3 has 15 amino acids. CDR3 residues: CTSSLKDTDNQPQHF. The CDR3 bases are TGCACCAGCAGCCTGAAGGACACGGATAATCAGCCCCAGCATTTT.

The chain recombines TRBV28 with TRBJ2-7, with D tentatively TRBD2 (5 bases). The germline V gene encodes CDR1 MDHEN and CDR2 SYDVKM. This CDR3 is 12 amino acids long. Trimming stripped 3 bases from V and 4 bases from J, with 7 bases between. CDR3 protein: CASSLGSYEQYF. CDR3 nucleotide sequence: TGTGCCAGCAGTTTGGGGAGTTACGAGCAGTACTTC.

The chain is built from TRBV14 and TRBJ2-3; 11 bases are shared with TRBD1. The CDR3 loop spans 16 amino acids. Unmatched junction bases numbered 7, after V lost 2 bases and J lost 6 bases. The V gene's germline CDR1 is SGHDN and CDR2 FVKESK. The DNA of the CDR3 is TGTGCCAGCAGCCAAAGGACAGGGGGCTTTACGGATACGCAGTATTTT. It codes for CASSQRTGGFTDTQYF.

The gene calls are TRBV20-1 and TRBJ1-3; D gene unclear. The CDR3 spans 11 residues. Germline V gene lookup returns CDR1 DFQATT and CDR2 SNEGSKA (reference sequence). Trimming shortened V by 4 bases and J by 4 bases, and 5 bases separated the two germline ends. CDR3 coding DNA: TGCAGTGCTATGGAGGGAAACACCATATATTTT. Translated: CSAMEGNTIYF.

The chain is built from TRBV27 and TRBJ1-1, with 8 nucleotides matching TRBD1. The CDR3 has 16 amino acids. Germline V gene data show CDR1 as MNHEY and CDR2 as SMNVEV (reference sequence). Unmatched junction bases numbered 6, after V lost 2 bases and J lost 1 base. CDR3 sequence: CASSLGAGGRNTEAFF. The CDR3 DNA is TGTGCCAGCAGTTTAGGTGCAGGGGGCAGGAACACTGAAGCTTTCTTT.

CDR3 nucleotides: TGCGCCAGCAGCCTTCTGGAGAGCGGGAGGGCCTCCGCCTACAATGAGCAGTTCTTC. This gives the protein CASSLLESGRASAYNEQFF. This chain links TRBV5-1 with TRBJ2-1; 10 positions agree with TRBD2. The V segment lost 4 bases and the J segment 2 bases; nucleotides outside the gene matches: 15. In germline, CDR1 is SGHRS, CDR2 YFSETQ. The CDR3 contains 19 residues.

The chain joins TRBV10-3 to TRBJ2-7; 8 bases map to TRBD1. This CDR3 has 11 amino acids. The V and J ends lost 8 bases and 6 bases, in that order; junction bases with no gene match: 3. Germline lookup yields CDR1 ENHRY and CDR2 SYGVKD. CDR3 loop: CAIGTGPEQYF. CDR3 bases: TGTGCCATCGGGACAGGCCCCGAGCAGTACTTC.

The chain employs TRBV25-1 and TRBJ1-1; 8 positions match TRBD1. The CDR3 runs to 13 residues. V lost 3 bases to trimming and J lost 3 bases; unmatched junction nucleotides: 0. Germline CDR1 MGHDK, CDR2 SYGVNS. The CDR3 protein is CASSDRGHTEAFF. CDR3 sequence (DNA): TGTGCCAGCAGTGACAGGGGGCACACTGAAGCTTTCTTT.

V gene TRBV15 combines with J gene TRBJ2-1; a weak D match, TRBD1 (5 bases). The CDR3 is 18 residues long. V gave up 0 bases and J gave up 1 base, with 16 bases separating them. Germline V gene data show CDR1 as LNHNV and CDR2 as YYDKDF (reference sequence). As DNA, the CDR3 is TGTGCCACCAGCAGAGATGGGCCAGACAGTTTTTCCTACAATGAGCAGTTCTTC. It encodes CATSRDGPDSFSYNEQFF.

The CDR3 loop is CASSWRAGEQYF. CDR3 in DNA: TGTGCCAGCAGTTGGAGGGCCGGGGAGCAGTACTTC. J is TRBJ2-7 and V is TRBV27; perhaps TRBD2 as D (6 bases). V was cut by 4 bases and J by 7 bases, with 11 bases left in between. CDR3 length: 12 residues. CDR1 MNHEY and CDR2 SMNVEV come from the germline V gene (reference sequence).

This chain links TRBV5-1 with TRBJ2-5; D uncertain. The CDR3 is 13 residues long. Germline values: CDR1 SGHRS, CDR2 YFSETQ. Trimming removed 4 bases at V and 1 base at J, with 8 bases between. CDR3 sequence (DNA): TGCGCCAGCAGCGATGGCGGCCAAGAGACCCAGTACTTC. Its protein product is CASSDGGQETQYF.

This rearrangement joins TRBV27 to TRBJ2-7; TRBD1 matches 8 bases. The germline gives CDR1 MNHEY, CDR2 SMNVEV (reference sequence). The CDR3 spans 15 residues. J was trimmed by 4 bases and V by 2 bases; bases with no gene match: 7. The CDR3 bases are TGTGCCAGCAGTTTAATCGGACAGGGCAGGTACGAGCAGTACTTC. This gives the protein CASSLIGQGRYEQYF.

This chain joins TRBV19 and TRBJ1-2, with TRBD1 matching 10 bases. Germline V gene sequence: CDR1 LNHDA, CDR2 SQIVND (reference sequence). Trimming at V came to 7 bases and at J to 4 bases, leaving 6 bases not matched to a gene. This CDR3 is built from 14 residues. The CDR3 nucleotides read TGTGCCAGTACCTCGGGACAGGGGACCTATGGCTACACCTTC. Its translation is CASTSGQGTYGYTF.

V gene TRBV5-5 combines with J gene TRBJ2-1; D ambiguous. V was clipped by 6 bases and J by 5 bases, with 24 bases between them. The CDR3 runs to 17 residues. Per germline, CDR1 SGHKS and CDR2 YYEKEE (reference sequence). The CDR3 protein is CASNRVPGPREDNEQFF. The CDR3 DNA reads as TGTGCCAGCAACCGAGTACCTGGCCCCCGCGAGGACAATGAGCAGTTCTTC.

Only a few counts were recorded for this clone. The J gene is TRBJ2-3, the V gene TRBV25-1; tentatively, D is TRBD2 (5 bases). The CDR3 covers 13 residues. V gave up 6 bases and J gave up 5 bases, with 12 bases separating them. Germline V CDR1 and CDR2: MGHDK, SYGVNS. CDR3 DNA sequence: TGTGCCAGCAGCCATCTCAGCGGAGATACGCAGTATTTT. Translated, it gives CASSHLSGDTQYF.

J is TRBJ2-1 and V is TRBV25-1; tentative D call: TRBD2 (5 bases). Germline CDR1 is MGHDK and CDR2 is SYGVNS. This CDR3 spans 11 amino acids. CDR3 sequence: CASEGDNEQFF. CDR3 nucleotides: TGTGCTAGTGAGGGTGACAATGAGCAGTTCTTC.

The rearrangement uses TRBV11-3 and TRBJ2-7; perhaps TRBD1 as D (5 bases). The CDR3 extends over 14 amino acids. The germline V gene encodes CDR1 SGHNT and CDR2 YENEEA. V shed 3 bases and J shed 3 bases, with 12 bases lying between them. The CDR3, as DNA: TGTGCCAGCAGCTTTGGGGCTAACAGCTACGAGCAGTACTTC. The encoded protein is CASSFGANSYEQYF. Full variable domain (remainder filled in from reference TRBV11-3 and TRBJ2-7): EAGVVQSPRYKIIEKKQPVAFWCNPISGHNTLYWYLQNLGQGPELLIRYENEEAVDDSQLPKDRFSAERLKGVDSTLKIQPAELGDSAVYLCASSFGANSYEQYFGPGTRLTVT.

The chain employs TRBV5-5 and TRBJ1-5; TRBD1 aligns across 7 bases. The germline V gene encodes CDR1 SGHKS and CDR2 YYEKEE (reference sequence). V was clipped by 3 bases and J by 0 bases; unmatched bases: 6. The CDR3 is 16 residues long. The CDR3 sequence: CASSWRGPVSNQPQHF. The CDR3, as DNA: TGTGCCAGCAGCTGGAGGGGGCCCGTTAGCAATCAGCCCCAGCATTTT.

The chain joins TRBV5-6 to TRBJ2-1; 8 bases are shared with TRBD2. The V gene's germline CDR1 is SGHDT and CDR2 YYEEEE. J gave up 4 bases and V 2 bases, and 5 bases lay outside the gene matches. This CDR3 comprises 15 residues. CDR3 nucleotide sequence: TGTGCCAGCAGCTTAGTGACTAGCGTTTACAATGAGCAGTTCTTC. The encoded protein is CASSLVTSVYNEQFF.

This clone was detected only once. The gene calls are TRBV15 and TRBJ2-5; possibly TRBD1 for D (6 bases). From germline, CDR1 is LNHNV and CDR2 YYDKDF (reference sequence). This CDR3 has 16 amino acids. V was clipped by 4 bases and J by 3 bases, with 18 bases between them. CDR3 bases: TGTGCCACCAGCAATCCTCAGGGGCGCAAAAAAGAGACCCAGTACTTC. This encodes CATSNPQGRKKETQYF.

The chain carries TRBV7-2 and TRBJ2-7; the D is unclear. V was shortened by 6 bases and J by 2 bases, with 11 bases between the two germline ends. The CDR3 is 13 amino acids. CDR1 is SGHTA, CDR2 FQGNSA, per germline. For the CDR3, the DNA is TGTGCCAGCAGTCGAAGTACTCCCTACGAGCAGTACTTC. This encodes CASSRSTPYEQYF.